A selection of T cell receptor beta chains follows, all from one sample in a study of cytomegalovirus exposure and HLA in healthy donors. The repertoire was sequenced with immunoSEQ multiplex PCR; TCRdb's copy has only in-frame clones and lacks some. Altogether 150,000 to 200,000 clones are present, just over 75% being singletons, with the ten largest covering approximately 2.1%. Sequencing was done on a sample of PBMCs. The origin of the receptors is a woman in her 30s in good health and CMV-seropositive. CDR3s include the opening cysteine and the closing phenylalanine or tryptophan. Each record gives: CDR3 protein, V gene, J gene.

CASSGQTSGSFNEQFF	TRBV10-1	TRBJ2-1
CASSYGGTDYGYTF	TRBV6-5	TRBJ1-2
CASSFSGRAPGELFF	TRBV5-6	TRBJ2-2
CASSGDYSYEQYF	TRBV25-1	TRBJ2-7
CASSRQGAGELFF	TRBV7-9	TRBJ2-2
CASSLEGWGLNSGANVLTF	TRBV5-1	TRBJ2-6
CASSLLADEQFF	TRBV28	TRBJ2-1
CASSLASTRGEAFF	TRBV7-2	TRBJ1-1
CASSASGDREAFF	TRBV6-1	TRBJ1-1
CASSLPRSGSYNEQFF	TRBV5-4	TRBJ2-1
CASSLVGGQPQHF	TRBV11-2	TRBJ1-5
CASSYSPAGNTEAFF	TRBV6-5	TRBJ1-1
CASSLSLAGVNTGELFF	TRBV28	TRBJ2-2
CASSQEGRGTEAFF	TRBV4-3	TRBJ1-1
CSVRGGTSRYEQYF	TRBV29-1	NA
CASSLGADTQYF	TRBV7-9	TRBJ2-3
CASSQGPGQGMKAFF	TRBV11-2	TRBJ1-1
CASSLVGGAGGYTF	TRBV7-2	TRBJ1-2
CASSRDRNSPLHF	TRBV6-6	TRBJ1-6